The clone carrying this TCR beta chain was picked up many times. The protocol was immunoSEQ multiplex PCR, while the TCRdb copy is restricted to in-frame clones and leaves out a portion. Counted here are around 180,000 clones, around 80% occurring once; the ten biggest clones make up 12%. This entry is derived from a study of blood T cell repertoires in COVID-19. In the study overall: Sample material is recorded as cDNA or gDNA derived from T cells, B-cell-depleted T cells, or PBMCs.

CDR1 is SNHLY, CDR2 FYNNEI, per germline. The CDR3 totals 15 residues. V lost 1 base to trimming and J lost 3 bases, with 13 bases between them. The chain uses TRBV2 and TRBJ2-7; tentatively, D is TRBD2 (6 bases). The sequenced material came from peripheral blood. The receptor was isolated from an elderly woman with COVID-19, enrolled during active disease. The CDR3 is CASSEDGSGDYEQYF. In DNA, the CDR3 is TGTGCCAGCAGTGAAGATGGTAGCGGAGACTACGAGCAGTACTTC.